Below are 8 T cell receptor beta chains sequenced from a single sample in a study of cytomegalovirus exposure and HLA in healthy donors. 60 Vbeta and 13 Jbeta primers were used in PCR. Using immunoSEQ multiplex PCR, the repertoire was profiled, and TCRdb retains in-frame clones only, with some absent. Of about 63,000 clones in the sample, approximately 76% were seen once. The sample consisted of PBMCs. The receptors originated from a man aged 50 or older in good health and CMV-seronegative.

The CDR3 DNA follows: TGCGCCAGTAGACAGAGCATGAACACTGAAGCTTTCTTT. Amino acids: CASRQSMNTEAFF. The V and J genes are TRBV10-1 and TRBJ1-1; D is perhaps TRBD1 (5 bases). Germline V lookup: CDR1 WNHNN, CDR2 SYGVQD (reference sequence). Deletions cut 9 bases from V and 0 bases from J, with 11 bases between. The CDR3 consists of 13 residues.

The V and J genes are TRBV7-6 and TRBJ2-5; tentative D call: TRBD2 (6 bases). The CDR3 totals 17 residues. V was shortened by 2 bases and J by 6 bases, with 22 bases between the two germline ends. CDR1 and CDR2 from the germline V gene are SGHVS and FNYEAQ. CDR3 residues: CASSLNAGGSREKTQYF. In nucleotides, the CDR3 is TGTGCCAGCAGCTTAAACGCTGGGGGGAGCAGGGAAAAGACCCAGTACTTC.

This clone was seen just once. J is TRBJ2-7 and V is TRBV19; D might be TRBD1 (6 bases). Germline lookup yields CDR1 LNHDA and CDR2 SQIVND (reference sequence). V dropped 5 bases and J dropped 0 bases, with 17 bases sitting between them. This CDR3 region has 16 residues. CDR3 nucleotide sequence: TGTGCCAGTAGTCCCTCGACAGGTAGGCTCTCCTACGAGCAGTACTTC. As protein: CASSPSTGRLSYEQYF.

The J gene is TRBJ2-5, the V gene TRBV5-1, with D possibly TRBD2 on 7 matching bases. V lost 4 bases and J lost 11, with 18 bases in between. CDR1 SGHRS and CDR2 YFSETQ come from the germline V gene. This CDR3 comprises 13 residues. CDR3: CASSRTLGGEQYF. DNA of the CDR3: TGCGCCAGCAGCCGCACTCTAGGGGGGGAGCAGTACTTC.

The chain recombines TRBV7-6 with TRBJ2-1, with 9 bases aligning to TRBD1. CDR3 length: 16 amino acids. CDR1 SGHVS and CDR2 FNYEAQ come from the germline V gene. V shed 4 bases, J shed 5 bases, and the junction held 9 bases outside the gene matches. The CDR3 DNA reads TGTGCCAGCAGCTCCGTTACCGGGACAGGGAACAATGAGCAGTTCTTC. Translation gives CASSSVTGTGNNEQFF.

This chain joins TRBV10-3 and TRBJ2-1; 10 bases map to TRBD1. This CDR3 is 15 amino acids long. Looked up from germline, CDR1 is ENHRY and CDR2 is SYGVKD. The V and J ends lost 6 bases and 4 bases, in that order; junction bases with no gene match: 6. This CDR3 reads CAISEGQGKYNEQFF. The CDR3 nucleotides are TGTGCCATCAGCGAGGGACAGGGGAAATACAATGAGCAGTTCTTC.

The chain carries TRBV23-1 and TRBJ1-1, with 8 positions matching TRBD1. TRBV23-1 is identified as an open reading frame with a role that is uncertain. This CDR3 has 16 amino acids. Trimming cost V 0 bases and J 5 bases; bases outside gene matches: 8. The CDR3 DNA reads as TGCGCCAGCAGTCAATCGCAGGACAGGGTGTTGACTGAAGCTTTCTTT. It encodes CASSQSQDRVLTEAFF.

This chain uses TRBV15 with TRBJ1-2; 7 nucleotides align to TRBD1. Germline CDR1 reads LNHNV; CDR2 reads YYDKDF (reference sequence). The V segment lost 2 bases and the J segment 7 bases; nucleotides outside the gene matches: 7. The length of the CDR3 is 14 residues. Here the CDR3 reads CATSRPGTVAGYTF. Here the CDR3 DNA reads TGTGCCACCAGCAGACCCGGGACAGTGGCTGGCTACACCTTC.